This T cell receptor (beta chain) stems from a study of Siglec-9 on CD8 T cells in melanoma. Study results and limitations: Siglec-9 reportedly marks and regulates an effector memory CD8+ T-cell subset apparently accumulating in melanoma tumors.

As concerns this clone: Its specificity is not known.

This table comes from immunoSEQ multiplex PCR, and its TCRdb copy is limited to in-frame clones, with some not included. The table lists roughly 35,000 clones, 80% to 85% of them singletons. Between the trimmed V and J ends, which lost 2 bases and 2 bases, there was a span of 15 bases. Germline V CDR1 and CDR2: MGHRA, YSYEKL. The CDR3 contains 16 residues. Sequenced input: Siglec-9- CD8+ T cells sorted from blood. The gene calls are TRBV4-1 and TRBJ2-5; D is possibly TRBD2 (7 bases). This TCR was recovered from a human donor in good health. CDR3 region: CASSQLAGAEQETQYF. The CDR3 DNA reads as TGCGCCAGCAGCCAATTGGCGGGGGCGGAACAAGAGACCCAGTACTTC.